Sequencing of this TCR beta chain was carried out in a study of OX40 agonist ivuxolimab in advanced cancers. This CDR3 region has 14 residues. Trimming pared 0 bases from V and 10 bases from J, leaving 13 bases between. The germline V gene encodes CDR1 MNHEY and CDR2 SVGAGI. Only in-frame clones appear in the TCRdb table, and some are missing; sequencing was by immunoSEQ multiplex PCR. The sample carries approximately 21,000 clones, about 80% recorded once. The rearrangement uses TRBV6-5 and TRBJ2-1; the D is unclear. The receptor was isolated from an adult with an advanced solid tumor such as melanoma, head and neck, liver or kidney cancer. Source: CD4+ or CD8+ T cells sorted from blood, taken in a trial of the OX40 agonist ivuxolimab. CDR3 DNA sequence: TGTGCCAGCAGTTACTCACCTAGTTTGAGGGAGCAGTTCTTC. This translates into CASSYSPSLREQFF.